A selection of T cell receptor beta chains follows, all from one sample in a study of cytomegalovirus exposure and HLA in healthy donors. Sequencing was performed with immunoSEQ multiplex PCR; in TCRdb, only in-frame clones are kept and a portion is missing. Of around 45,000 clones in the sample, 45% to 60% were seen once. The specimen was PBMCs. The receptor set was obtained from a man between 60 and 75 years old in good health and CMV-seronegative. The CDR3 runs from the conserved cysteine through the conserved F or W. Fields, in order: D gene, V gene, J gene, clone size, CDR3 protein, CDR3 DNA. A D gene is named only where the DNA matches it firmly. Clone size appears in some rows only: once, few, many, or a class for an expanded clone.

-	TRBV29-1	TRBJ2-3	-	CSVERPGTDTQYF	TGCAGCGTTGAACGTCCAGGCACAGATACGCAGTATTTT
TRBD2	TRBV6-1	TRBJ2-5	once	CASSRDYSETQYF	TGTGCCAGCAGTCGGGACTATTCCGAGACCCAGTACTTC
-	TRBV4-1	TRBJ1-1	few	CASSPGRTEAFF	TGCGCCAGCAGCCCAGGCCGGACAGAAGCTTTCTTT
-	TRBV29-1	TRBJ1-2	-	CSVETMDRAGTNGYTF	TGCAGCGTTGAAACCATGGACCGGGCGGGAACAAATGGCTACACCTTC
-	TRBV18	TRBJ1-1	-	CASSQGGGWTEAFF	TGTGCCAGCTCGCAAGGCGGGGGCTGGACTGAAGCTTTCTTT
-	TRBV14	TRBJ2-3	-	CASSYDSVAVSTDTQYF	TGTGCCAGCAGTTACGACTCAGTAGCGGTTAGCACAGATACGCAGTATTTT
-	TRBV30	TRBJ1-2	-	CAWSAGTPRISNYGYTF	TGTGCCTGGAGTGCGGGAACGCCAAGGATATCTAACTATGGCTACACCTTC
TRBD1	TRBV7-9	TRBJ1-5	few	CASSLDTGDQPQHF	TGTGCCAGCAGCTTGGACACAGGGGATCAGCCCCAGCATTTT
-	TRBV29-1	TRBJ2-2	-	CSVVGGASGELFF	TGCAGCGTCGTGGGTGGGGCCTCCGGGGAGCTGTTTTTT
-	TRBV5-1	TRBJ2-7	-	CASTPSRQTGVYEQYF	TGCGCCAGCACCCCTTCCCGACAGACGGGTGTCTACGAGCAGTACTTC
-	TRBV30	TRBJ1-1	-	CAWTTKMNTEAFF	TGTGCCTGGACGACAAAGATGAACACTGAAGCTTTCTTT
-	TRBV10-2	TRBJ1-1	few	CASTEAGNTEAFF	TGCGCCAGCACTGAAGCAGGGAACACTGAAGCTTTCTTT
-	TRBV25-1	TRBJ1-2	few	CASSELWEVEGYTF	TGTGCCAGCAGTGAATTGTGGGAGGTCGAGGGCTACACCTTC
TRBD1	TRBV14	TRBJ1-4	-	CASSQAGGPGEKLFF	TGTGCCAGCAGCCAAGCAGGGGGCCCGGGCGAAAAACTGTTTTTT
-	TRBV28	TRBJ1-1	-	CASSLPRLNTEAFF	TGTGCCAGCAGCCTACCCCGGTTGAACACTGAAGCTTTCTTT
TRBD1	TRBV29-1	TRBJ2-3	-	CSVVDRLNTDTQYF	TGCAGCGTTGTGGACAGGTTGAACACAGATACGCAGTATTTT
TRBD2	TRBV5-1	TRBJ2-1	few	CASSPNPSGGSSYNEQFF	TGCGCCAGCAGCCCAAACCCTAGCGGGGGAAGCTCCTACAATGAGCAGTTCTTC
-	TRBV7-6	TRBJ2-7	-	CASSLRVSSYEQYF	TGTGCCAGCAGCTTACGGGTTAGTTCCTACGAGCAGTACTTC
TRBD1	TRBV6-6	TRBJ2-1	-	CASSYPGQGANNEQFF	TGTGCCAGCAGTTATCCGGGACAGGGGGCGAATAATGAGCAGTTCTTC
-	TRBV5-6	TRBJ1-2	-	CASSTTVLYGYTF	TGTGCCAGCAGCACCACGGTCCTCTATGGCTACACCTTC
TRBD1	TRBV29-1	TRBJ1-1	-	CSVDSGTGATWAVAEAFF	TGCAGCGTGGACTCCGGGACAGGGGCCACTTGGGCCGTCGCTGAAGCTTTCTTT
-	TRBV5-1	TRBJ2-3	-	CASSAGRLTDTQYF	TGCGCCAGCAGCGCGGGCCGTTTAACAGATACGCAGTATTTT
-	TRBV27	TRBJ2-1	-	CASTSDLSSYNEQFF	TGTGCCAGCACCTCCGACTTGAGTTCCTACAATGAGCAGTTCTTC
TRBD1	TRBV9	TRBJ1-1	once	CASSPRGSNTEAFF	TGTGCCAGCAGCCCCAGGGGGAGCAACACTGAAGCTTTCTTT
TRBD1	TRBV6-6	TRBJ1-2	-	CASSYPGQGVYTF	TGTGCCAGCAGTTATCCGGGACAGGGCGTCTACACCTTC
TRBD1	TRBV5-1	TRBJ1-2	few	CASSLDTTGGLYGYTF	TGCGCCAGCAGCTTGGACACGACAGGGGGGCTTTATGGCTACACCTTC
TRBD2	TRBV5-4	TRBJ2-4	-	CASSSARAGTKNIQYF	TGTGCCAGCAGCTCCGCGCGAGCGGGAACAAAAAACATTCAGTACTTC
TRBD1	TRBV6-6	TRBJ1-1	few	CASRGTGNTEAFF	TGTGCCAGCAGGGGGACAGGGAACACTGAAGCTTTCTTT
-	TRBV6-5	TRBJ1-5	once	CASSSGGQPQHF	TGTGCCAGCAGTTCGGGGGGACAGCCCCAGCATTTT
-	TRBV15	TRBJ2-7	-	CATSRDNGRGVSRYF	TGTGCCACCAGCAGAGATAATGGCAGGGGTGTATCTCGGTACTTC
-	TRBV10-3	TRBJ1-1	-	CAIQGQRGGQSEAFF	TGTGCCATCCAAGGCCAAAGGGGGGGGCAATCTGAAGCTTTCTTT
-	TRBV7-8	TRBJ2-3	-	CASSFEGGLASTDTQYF	TGTGCCAGCAGCTTCGAAGGCGGGCTAGCTAGCACAGATACGCAGTATTTT
TRBD1	TRBV5-1	TRBJ1-2	-	CASSSTGGNYGYTF	TGCGCCAGCAGCTCGACAGGGGGCAACTATGGCTACACCTTC
TRBD2	TRBV4-3	TRBJ2-3	-	CASSQEGLAGVYTQYF	TGCGCCAGCAGCCAAGAGGGACTAGCGGGAGTATATACGCAGTATTTT
TRBD2	TRBV10-3	TRBJ2-4	-	CATKGASGSGNIQYF	TGTGCCACCAAGGGGGCTAGCGGGAGTGGGAACATTCAGTACTTC
TRBD2	TRBV7-2	TRBJ2-7	few	CASSHRAHSSGGAYEQYF	TGTGCCAGCAGCCACCGGGCCCACAGTAGCGGGGGAGCCTACGAGCAGTACTTC
TRBD2	TRBV5-8	TRBJ2-1	-	CASSFGVAGVGYNEQFF	TGTGCCAGCAGCTTCGGGGTAGCGGGAGTTGGGTACAATGAGCAGTTCTTC
-	TRBV6-5	TRBJ2-2	once	CASSLQGLGAGELFF	TGTGCCAGCAGTCTACAGGGCTTGGGGGCCGGGGAGCTGTTTTTT
-	TRBV2	TRBJ1-5	-	CASREGGRRLSQPQHF	TGTGCCAGCAGGGAAGGGGGGCGGAGACTTAGTCAGCCCCAGCATTTT
-	TRBV9	TRBJ2-7	few	CASSRTSYEQYF	TGTGCCAGCAGCCGAACTAGTTACGAGCAGTACTTC
-	TRBV7-2	TRBJ1-1	-	CASSLSGGTEAFF	TGTGCCAGCAGCTTAAGTGGGGGGACTGAAGCTTTCTTT